The clone carrying this TCR beta chain was seen many times. The CDR3 loop spans 12 amino acids. Trimming removed 5 bases from V and 9 bases from J, with 12 bases in between. Germline V gives CDR1 SGHVS, CDR2 FQNEAQ. The record originates from a study of T cells after yellow fever vaccination. Study-wide context: CD3, CD45RA, CCR7 and CD95 staining defined sorted EM, EMRA, CM and Tscm cells. Study outcomes and limitations: When the response was secondary, it was weaker but reached its peak faster, day 5 versus 15. Contaminants from the bulk population, in the form of abundant clonotypes, could be found in FACS-sorted repertoires.

TCRdb ran MiXCR on the 5' RACE reads and lists one entry per CDR3 protein. The top ten hold under 11% of the sample, which has over 35,000 distinct CDR3 sequences, approximately 6.3% seen once. The gene calls are TRBV7-8 and TRBJ2-3; D remains ambiguous. The sequence was obtained from a man younger than 40 who received the YFV17D yellow fever vaccine. This material consisted of PBMCs, either bulk or a sorted T-cell subset (CD4+, CD8+, memory, or dextramer-sorted; not recorded which), taken 45 days after the yellow fever booster vaccination. In DNA, the CDR3 is TGTGCCAGCAGCATCCCGCAGGCCACGCAGTATTTT. It codes for CASSIPQATQYF.